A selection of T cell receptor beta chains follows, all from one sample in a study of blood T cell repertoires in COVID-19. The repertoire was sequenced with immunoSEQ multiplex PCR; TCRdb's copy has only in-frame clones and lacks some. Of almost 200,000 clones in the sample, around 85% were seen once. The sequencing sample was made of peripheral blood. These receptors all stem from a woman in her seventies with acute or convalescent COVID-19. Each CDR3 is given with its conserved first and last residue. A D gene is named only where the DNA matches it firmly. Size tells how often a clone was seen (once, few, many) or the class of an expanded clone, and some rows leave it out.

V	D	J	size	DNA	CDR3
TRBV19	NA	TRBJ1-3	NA	TGTGCCAGTAGGGTACAGGGCTCTGGAAACACCATATATTTT	CASRVQGSGNTIYF
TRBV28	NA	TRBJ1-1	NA	TGTGCCAGCAGGTTGGACTTGAACACTGAAGCTTTCTTT	CASRLDLNTEAFF
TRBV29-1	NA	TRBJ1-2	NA	TGCAGCGTAGGGGAAGGCCCCGCGGCCAGCGGCTACACCTTC	CSVGEGPAASGYTF
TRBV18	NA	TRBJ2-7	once	TGTGCCAGCTCACCTCCCTCAGGGGACTACGAGCAGTACTTC	CASSPPSGDYEQYF
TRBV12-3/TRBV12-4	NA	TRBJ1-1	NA	TGTGCCAGCAGTACAGGGTTCACTGAAGCTTTCTTT	CASSTGFTEAFF
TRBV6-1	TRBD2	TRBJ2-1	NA	TGTGCCAGCAGTGAATCGGGGAGGGGTGAGCAGTTCTTC	CASSESGRGEQFF
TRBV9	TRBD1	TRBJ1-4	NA	TGTGCCAGCAGCCGAGGACAGGGGTGGGAAAAACTGTTTTTT	CASSRGQGWEKLFF
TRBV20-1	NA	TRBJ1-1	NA	TGCAGTGCTCCAGTGAACACTGAAGCTTTCTTT	CSAPVNTEAFF
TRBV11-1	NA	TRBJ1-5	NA	TGTGCCAGCAGCTCGGGACTGAGTAATCAGCCCCAGCATTTT	CASSSGLSNQPQHF
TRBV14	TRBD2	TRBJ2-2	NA	TGTGCCAGCAGCCAACGACTAGCGGGCGCCGGGGAGCTGTTTTTT	CASSQRLAGAGELFF
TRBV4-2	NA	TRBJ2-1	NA	TGTGCCAGCAGCCCATTACAGGGTCGTAGTCTGGGAGACAATGAGCAGTTCTTC	CASSPLQGRSLGDNEQFF
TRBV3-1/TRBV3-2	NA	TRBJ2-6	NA	TGTGCCAGCAGCCAAGGCGGGCCCTACTCTGGGGCCAACGTCCTGACTTTC	CASSQGGPYSGANVLTF
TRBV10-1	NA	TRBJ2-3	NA	TGCGCCAGCAGTTCTCCACGAGGCTCTCGCACAGATACGCAGTATTTT	CASSSPRGSRTDTQYF
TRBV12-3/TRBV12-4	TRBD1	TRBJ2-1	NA	TGTGCCAGCAGTTTGGATGACAGGGGGGAGCAGTTCTTC	CASSLDDRGEQFF
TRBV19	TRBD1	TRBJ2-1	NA	TGTGCCAGTAGAACCCATCCGGGACAGGGGGAGGCTGAGCAGTTCTTC	CASRTHPGQGEAEQFF
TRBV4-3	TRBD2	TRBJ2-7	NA	TGCGCCAGCAGCCAAGGAGGCGGGGGCTCCTACGAGCAGTACTTC	CASSQGGGGSYEQYF
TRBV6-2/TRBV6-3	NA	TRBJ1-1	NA	TGTGCCAGCAGTTACCTGACAGGGAACACTGAAGCTTTCTTT	CASSYLTGNTEAFF
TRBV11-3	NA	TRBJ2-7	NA	TGTGCCAGCAGCATCGGGACTTCCGCAGACGAGCAGTACTTC	CASSIGTSADEQYF
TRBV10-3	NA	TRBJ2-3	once	TGTGCCATCAGGGGAGGCGGGAATGAGGGCACAGATACGCAGTATTTT	CAIRGGGNEGTDTQYF
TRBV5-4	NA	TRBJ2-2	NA	TGTGCCAGCAGCTCTCGGGACACCCCAACCGGGGAGCTGTTTTTT	CASSSRDTPTGELFF
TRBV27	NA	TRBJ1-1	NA	TGTGCCAGCAGTTTATGGTCCGGGAATTCTGAAGCTTTCTTT	CASSLWSGNSEAFF
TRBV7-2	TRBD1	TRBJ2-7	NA	TGTGCCAGCAGCCTAGGGGGCAATTTTCGCGAGCAGTACTTC	CASSLGGNFREQYF
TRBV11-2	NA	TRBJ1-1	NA	TGTGCCAGCAGCCCGCGGACATTCGCTGAAGCTTTCTTT	CASSPRTFAEAFF
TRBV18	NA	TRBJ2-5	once	TGTGCCAGCTCCCCAACAGGGCCAGAGGAGACCCAGTACTTC	CASSPTGPEETQYF
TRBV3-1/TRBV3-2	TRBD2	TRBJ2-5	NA	TGTGCCAGCAGCCAGTGGGGCGGGGGTGAGACCCAGTACTTC	CASSQWGGGETQYF
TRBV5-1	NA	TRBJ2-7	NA	TGCGCCAGCAGCTTAGGCGGGGATCTTCGCGAGCAGTACTTC	CASSLGGDLREQYF
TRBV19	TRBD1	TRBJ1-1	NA	TGTGCCAGTAGTTGGACAGGGAAGTCTGAAGCTTTCTTT	CASSWTGKSEAFF
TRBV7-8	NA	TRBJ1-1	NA	TGTGCCAGCAGCCCACAGGGTCTTGGGTCAAACACTGAAGCTTTCTTT	CASSPQGLGSNTEAFF
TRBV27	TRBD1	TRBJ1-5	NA	TGTGCCAGCAGTCCTCGACAGGGGGCCTTCAATCAGCCCCAGCATTTT	CASSPRQGAFNQPQHF
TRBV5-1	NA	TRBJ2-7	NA	TGCGCCAGCAGTCGGGCAGCGGAAAACTACGAGCAGTACTTC	CASSRAAENYEQYF
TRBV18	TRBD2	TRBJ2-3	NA	TGTGCCAGCTCACCCGGACTAGCGGGGGGCAGCACAGATACGCAGTATTTT	CASSPGLAGGSTDTQYF
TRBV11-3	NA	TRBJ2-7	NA	TGTGCCAGCAGCTTAGTGACGTCCGGCAGGGGCCGGCGGGCCTACGAGCAGTACTTC	CASSLVTSGRGRRAYEQYF
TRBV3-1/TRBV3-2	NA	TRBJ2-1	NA	TGTGCCAGCAGCCAAGATCCGACTAGAATCAACAATGAGCAGTTCTTC	CASSQDPTRINNEQFF
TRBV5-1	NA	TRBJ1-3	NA	TGCGCCAGCAGCTCGGGGTTTGGAAACACCATATATTTT	CASSSGFGNTIYF
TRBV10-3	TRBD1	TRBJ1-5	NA	TGTGCCATCAGTGAGGTGGAGGGGGCTGATTCCCAGCATTTT	CAISEVEGADSQHF
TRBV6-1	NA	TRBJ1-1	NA	TGTGCCAGCAGTGAGAGGACAGCAGCTTTCTTT	CASSERTAAFF
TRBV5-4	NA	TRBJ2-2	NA	TGTGCCAGCAGCTGGACAGCGAACACCGGGGAGCTGTTTTTT	CASSWTANTGELFF
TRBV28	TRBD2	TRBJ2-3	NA	TGTGCCAGCAGTTTACCGACTAGCGGGAGTCCGGCAGATACGCAGTATTTT	CASSLPTSGSPADTQYF
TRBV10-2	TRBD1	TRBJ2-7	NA	TGCGCCAGCAGACGACAGGGAATCGACGAGCAGTACTTC	CASRRQGIDEQYF
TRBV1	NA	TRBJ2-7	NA	TGCACCAGCAGCCAAGAGGAGTACGAGCAGTACTTC	CTSSQEEYEQYF
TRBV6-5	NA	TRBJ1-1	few	TGTGCCAGCAGTTTCCTACTAGGGAACACTGAAGCTTTCTTT	CASSFLLGNTEAFF
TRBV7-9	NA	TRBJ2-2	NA	TGTGCCAGCAGCTTAACGTCAGGGGTGATCGGGGAGCTGTTTTTT	CASSLTSGVIGELFF
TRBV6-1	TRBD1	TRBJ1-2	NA	TGTGCCAGCAGTGACCGCAGGGGGCTGAACTATGGCTACACCTTC	CASSDRRGLNYGYTF
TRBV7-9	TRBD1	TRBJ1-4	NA	TGTGCCAGCAGCTCCATACTACAGGGGGCAGGAGAAAAACTGTTTTTT	CASSSILQGAGEKLFF
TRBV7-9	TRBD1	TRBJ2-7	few	TGTGCCAGCAGCCTAGACAGGGGGGGTCGTGCGGACGAGCAGTACTTC	CASSLDRGGRADEQYF